A selection of T cell receptor beta chains follows, all from one sample in a study of blood T cells in healthy people across ages. From the 5' RACE reads, TCRdb called clonotypes with MiXCR, one entry per CDR3 protein. The sample includes roughly 800,000 distinct CDR3 sequences, 58% of them seen just once. Sample: blood. Receptors were obtained from a man aged 30-40 years in good health. CDR3s include the opening cysteine and the closing phenylalanine or tryptophan. The D gene is left open where the match is weak.

TRBV7-9,TRBJ2-6,.,CAGGFWTGANVLTF
TRBV12-3/TRBV12-4,TRBJ2-1,.,CASSSHGSASYNEQFF
TRBV6-6,TRBJ1-2,.,CASSYSGEGHYGYTF
TRBV3-1,TRBJ2-1,.,CASSQTGLAPYSYNEQFF
TRBV29-1,TRBJ1-5,.,CSDPPMGDTYQPQHF
TRBV10-3,TRBJ2-3,.,CAISTGQVTDTQYF
TRBV13,TRBJ2-7,TRBD1,CASSHGTGGFYEQYF
TRBV11-2,TRBJ2-7,.,CASTNHAHEQYF
TRBV12-3/TRBV12-4,TRBJ1-2,.,CASSRVGSVGYTF
TRBV20-1,TRBJ1-2,.,CSAREVEGYTF
TRBV19,TRBJ2-1,TRBD2,CASSKIAGPYNEQFF
TRBV27,TRBJ2-1,.,CASSSLGGEQFF
TRBV7-2,TRBJ1-1,TRBD1,CASFRGMNTEAFF
TRBV4-1,TRBJ1-2,.,CASSQEQRYGYTF
TRBV15,TRBJ1-2,TRBD1,CATSDRILDRGSGYTF
TRBV29-1,TRBJ2-1,TRBD2,CSATGLFSSGRNGNEQFF
TRBV13,TRBJ2-4,.,CASSLSGLEQYF
TRBV7-2,TRBJ2-7,TRBD2,CASSPLAGGPFSYEQYF
TRBV15,TRBJ2-7,.,CATSRGGASYEQYF
TRBV6-5,TRBJ2-3,.,CASSRETSTDTQYF
TRBV29-1,TRBJ2-7,TRBD1,CSVELGRTGGEQYF
TRBV6-2/TRBV6-3,TRBJ2-7,TRBD2,CASRDSTSGINEQYF
TRBV27,TRBJ1-1,.,CASSLSVSSGGTEAFF
TRBV4-3,TRBJ2-1,.,CASSQERITGNEQFF
TRBV7-2,TRBJ2-4,.,CASSLVSGNDGIQYF
TRBV15,TRBJ2-5,.,CATSGQSVHSETQYF
TRBV5-5,TRBJ2-1,TRBD2,CASSLMWSSGGSREQFF
TRBV4-2,TRBJ2-1,.,CASSQTRREAQFF
TRBV7-2,TRBJ1-5,.,CASSLDGGYQPQHF
TRBV9,TRBJ1-4,.,CASSANTGSYNEKLFF
TRBV7-2,TRBJ2-6,.,CASSSTYGSGANVLTF
TRBV6-5,TRBJ1-2,.,CASSYSSINYAGYTF
TRBV20-1,TRBJ1-2,.,CSAQGPSGGHTF
TRBV29-1,.,TRBD1,CSVVRGTGFDEQYF
TRBV29-1,TRBJ2-1,.,CSVEEIQGDEQFF
TRBV27,.,.,CASSRHTVGEQYF
TRBV6-5,.,TRBD1,CASSYQQGNYEQYF
TRBV5-1,TRBJ1-1,TRBD1,CASSLGQGAEKAFF
TRBV11-3,TRBJ2-1,TRBD2,CASSTGGRAQQFF
TRBV25-1,TRBJ2-5,TRBD1,CASSANRGLQETQYF